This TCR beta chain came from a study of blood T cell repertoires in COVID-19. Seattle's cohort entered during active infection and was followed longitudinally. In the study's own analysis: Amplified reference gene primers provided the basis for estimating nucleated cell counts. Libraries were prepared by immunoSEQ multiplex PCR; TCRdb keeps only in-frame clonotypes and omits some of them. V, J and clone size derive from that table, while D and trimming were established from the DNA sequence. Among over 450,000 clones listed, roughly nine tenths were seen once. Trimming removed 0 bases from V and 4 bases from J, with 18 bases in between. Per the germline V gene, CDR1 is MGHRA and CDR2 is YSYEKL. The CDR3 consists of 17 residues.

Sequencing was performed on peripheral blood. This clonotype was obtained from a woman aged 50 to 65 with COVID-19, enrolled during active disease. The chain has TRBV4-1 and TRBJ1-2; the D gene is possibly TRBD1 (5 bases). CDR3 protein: CASSQDRRGRGVYGYTF. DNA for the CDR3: TGCGCCAGCAGCCAAGATCGAAGAGGGAGGGGTGTCTATGGCTACACCTTC.